This record concerns one T cell receptor beta chain sequence. Its antigen is not identified. Germline CDR1 reads LNHDA; CDR2 reads SQIVND (reference sequence). This CDR3 is 15 amino acids long. V dropped 6 bases and J dropped 7 bases, with 20 bases sitting between them. The sample comes from a study of T cell responses to AZD1222 COVID-19 vaccine. Study observations and caveats: Only a handful of AZD1222 recipients were seropositive at baseline. Clonal diversity was possibly underestimated, and white British individuals and females predominated among donors.

The protocol was immunoSEQ multiplex PCR, while the TCRdb copy is restricted to in-frame clones and leaves out a portion. This table holds 30,000 to 35,000 clones, more than 75% found once. The sequencing here drew on peripheral blood, taken 28 days after the second AZD1222 dose. The receptor's source is an adult who received the AZD1222 COVID-19 vaccine. The chain combines TRBV19 with TRBJ2-3; D is possibly TRBD2 (5 bases). The CDR3 loop is CASRLRTQNFYTQYF. DNA for the CDR3: TGTGCCAGTAGACTACGGACTCAGAACTTCTATACGCAGTATTTT. Full variable domain (missing parts from reference TRBV19 and TRBJ2-3): DGGITQSPKYLFRKEGQNVTLSCEQNLNHDAMYWYRQDPGQGLRLIYYSQIVNDFQKGDIAEGYSVSREKKESFPLTVTSAQKNPTAFYLCASRLRTQNFYTQYFGPGTRLTVL.